The present T cell receptor (beta chain) was sequenced within a study of blood T cell repertoires in COVID-19. Overall study context: PBMCs, B-cell-depleted T cells, or T cells were the source of the cDNA or gDNA that made up the material.

Germline CDR1 and CDR2: MDHEN and SYDVKM. V lost 3 bases, J lost 4 bases, and 16 bases lay in between. The CDR3 runs 17 residues. As originally analysed: From reference gene primer amplification, estimates of nucleated cell counts were derived. The protocol was immunoSEQ multiplex PCR, while the TCRdb copy is restricted to in-frame clones and leaves out a portion. The V and J calls and the clone size are those of that table, but D and trimming were determined from the DNA. The profile covers 300,000 to 450,000 clones, with approximately 84% appearing a single time and 1% taken by the ten largest. Sequencing input: PBMCs or T cells enriched from blood (not recorded which). This TCR came from a woman aged 25-40 years who had recovered from COVID-19. The gene calls are TRBV28 and TRBJ1-6, with TRBD1 as a possible D gene (6 bases). In DNA form, the CDR3 reads TGTGCCAGCAGTTTCGGCACCCGGACAGCATATAATTCACCCCTCCACTTT. The encoded protein is CASSFGTRTAYNSPLHF.